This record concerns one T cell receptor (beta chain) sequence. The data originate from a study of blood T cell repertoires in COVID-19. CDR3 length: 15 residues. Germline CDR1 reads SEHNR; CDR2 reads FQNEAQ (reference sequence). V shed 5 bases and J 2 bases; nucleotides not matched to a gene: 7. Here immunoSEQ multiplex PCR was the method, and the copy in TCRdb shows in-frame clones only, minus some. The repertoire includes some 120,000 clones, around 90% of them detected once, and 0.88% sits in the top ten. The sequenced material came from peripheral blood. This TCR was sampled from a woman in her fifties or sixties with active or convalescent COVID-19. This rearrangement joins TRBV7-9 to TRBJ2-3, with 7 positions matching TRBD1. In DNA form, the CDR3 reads TGTGCCAGCAGCGCCCCCGGGACAGTCACAGATACGCAGTATTTT. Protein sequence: CASSAPGTVTDTQYF.